The entry that follows covers one T cell receptor (beta chain) sequence. The antigen it binds to is not known. No quality values exist for individual bases; no much larger clone is one base distant. V lost 4 bases and J lost 4 bases, and the count of bases not matched to a germline gene is 6. There are 16 amino acids in the CDR3, from cysteine to phenylalanine inclusive. Of the read, only the CDR3 DNA is kept; its 48 bases are in frame from base 1. Reading the germline V gene gives CDR1 SGHDN and CDR2 FVKESK. Using the deep immunoSEQ assay, TCR CDR3 regions were amplified from genomic DNA by multiplex PCR. Extracted genomic DNA from each cell subset was spread evenly across all wells of several immunoSEQ 96-well plates, with each plate serving as a replicate. For sorted subsets, each replicate PCR was loaded with 200 ng genomic DNA, equivalent to 30,000 to 35,000 T cell genomes. Purified libraries were quantified with a Qubit 3.0 fluorometer, sized on a Bioanalyzer 2100, and re-quantified with the KAPA Library Quantification kit. Each immunoSEQ 96-well plate was sequenced on its own single-read 150-cycle Illumina NextSeq 550 flow cell. The study's own analysis went as follows. The immunoSEQ output contained only junctional sequences without quality scores, so filtering could not match that applied to full-length reads. Sequences were annotated with PyIR, a Python wrapper for IgBLAST v1.9, using IMGT germline references to assign V/J genes and CDR3. Reads were removed for weak V/J assignments (E-value above 1e-6), missing CDR3, stop codons, out-of-frame junctions, or ambiguous translated residues. V3J clonotypes were defined as sequences sharing an identical inferred V gene, J gene, and CDR3 amino acid sequence. To compute the percentage overlap between repertoires, the number of shared unique clonotypes was divided by the size of the smaller repertoire. Richness of each repertoire was evaluated using RTK rarefaction, the Chao1 estimator, and Recon v2.1 estimates of unobserved clonotypes. Generation probabilities were computed with OLGA for all TCRbeta clonotypes obtained by the gDNA method from a few donors. The clones in this table, taken by TCRdb from immuneACCESS, are in-frame only. Not every clone is retained; where verified, under half of the shortfall comes from an unresolved V gene, and the cause of the rest is unknown. V and J calls and clone size come straight from that table; D and trimming were deduced from the DNA. The sample data list approximately 1.5 million clones, and just under 99% of these were observed just once. Roughly 0.36% of the sample is in the top ten clones.

This entry comes from a study of shared clonotypes between healthy human individuals (TCRdb year 2020). Study-level background: A couple of women and a few men aged 18 to 49 years were included in the cohort. Different laboratories and diverse techniques were used to prepare libraries and sequence TCR repertoires, to increase sequencing depth and limit assay-specific biases. Blood TCR repertoires of about 5 healthy adults were deeply sequenced to estimate repertoire size and the extent of clonotype sharing between individuals. Per donor, leukapheresis produced somewhere between about 0.8 and 9 billion PBMCs. For each donor, three plates each were used for CD4 naive and CD4 memory, two plates were used for CD8 naive, and one plate was used for CD8 memory. On the study overall, not on this receptor specifically: Clonotypes shared by all four sorted-subset donors showed higher generation probabilities than non-shared clonotypes. Larger estimated clonotype richness was generally found for naive subsets than for memory subsets. Sampling was restricted to blood, and TCR repertoires in tissues likely differ from the TCR repertoires found in blood. Even with the large sequencing depth, rarefaction of the sorted-subset datasets indicated that sequencing was incomplete. About 4.5% of naive CD4, around 3.5% of naive CD8, approximately 2% of memory CD4, and roughly 0.4% of memory CD8 clonotypes were shared across a few donors. The genetic and exposure-history diversity represented was limited by the small number of donors. Based on pairwise subsampling, the degree of clonotype sharing among donors was expected to be affected by sequencing depth.

The donors were healthy, HIV-negative adults who had no recently reported acute infections or vaccinations. Every donor was a Caucasian adult residing in Nashville, Tennessee, USA. Magnetic negative selection was used to enrich CD4+ T cells, after which naive cells were positively selected on CD45RA and the negative fraction became the memory subset. After blood collection by leukapheresis, PBMCs were isolated using Ficoll-Histopaque density gradient centrifugation and then cryopreserved in the vapor phase of liquid nitrogen. Purity and quantity of every magnetically sorted T cell population were checked by analytical flow cytometry. Genomic DNA was isolated from each sorted fraction and quantified by UV absorbance on a Nanodrop 2000c.

The chain is made from TRBV14 and TRBJ2-7; 14 central bases correspond to TRBD2. Sequencing was done on a sample of naive CD4+ T cells sorted from blood. The cell subset or site label corresponds to: CD45RA+ positively selected. The receptor was derived from a man aged 30 to 39 in good health. The CDR3 corresponds to CASSLWTSGGTYEQYF. The bases read TGTGCCAGCAGCCTATGGACTAGCGGGGGGACTTACGAGCAGTACTTC.